These 16 T cell receptor beta chains came from one sample sequenced in a study of technical replicates of blood from several donors. The repertoire was sequenced with immunoSEQ multiplex PCR; TCRdb's copy has only in-frame clones and lacks some. Among 60,000 to 85,000 clones listed, roughly 94% were seen once. The sequencing sample was made of T cells isolated from PBMCs. These receptors all stem from a human donor in good health.

The gene calls are TRBV5-5 and TRBJ1-2; a possible D gene is TRBD1 (5 bases). The germline gives CDR1 SGHKS, CDR2 YYEKEE (reference sequence). The ends were cut back, 3 bases at V and 8 bases at J, with 14 bases in the middle. This CDR3 contains 13 residues. CDR3 in DNA: TGTGCCAGCAGCTCGGCCCCAGGGAAGGGCTACACCTTC. Amino acid sequence: CASSSAPGKGYTF.

The chain carries TRBV2 and TRBJ1-4; D is ambiguous. The CDR3 sequence is 16 residues long. The germline V gene encodes CDR1 SNHLY and CDR2 FYNNEI. The V gene lost 5 bases and the J gene lost 1 base, with 14 bases spanning the gap. CDR3 in DNA: TGTGCCAGCAGTTCGATAGCGGGTATAACTAATGAAAAACTGTTTTTT. Encoded protein: CASSSIAGITNEKLFF.

V and J are TRBV18 and TRBJ2-7; the match to TRBD1 covers 8 bases. Trimming cost V 5 bases and J 0 bases; bases outside gene matches: 9. Germline CDR1 KGHSH, CDR2 LQKENI. This CDR3 region has 16 residues. CDR3 residues: CASSSFWDRSSYEQYF. Written as DNA, the CDR3 is TGTGCCAGCTCATCCTTTTGGGACAGGAGCTCCTACGAGCAGTACTTC.

The V call is TRBV9, the J call TRBJ2-5; 7 nucleotides match TRBD1. This CDR3 has 14 residues. Germline V lookup: CDR1 SGDLS, CDR2 YYNGEE. The V and J ends lost 5 bases and 2 bases, in that order; junction bases with no gene match: 6. The DNA of the CDR3 is TGTGCCAGCAGTAGAGAGACAGGGCAAGAGACCCAGTACTTC. Translation gives CASSRETGQETQYF.

The V call is TRBV30, the J call TRBJ1-5; no reliable D call. This CDR3 has 13 amino acids. Germline V CDR1 and CDR2: GTSNPN, SVGIG (reference sequence). V was shortened by 0 bases and J by 5 bases, with 8 bases between the two germline ends. The chain's CDR3 is CAWSVQLYQPQHF. DNA for the CDR3: TGTGCCTGGAGTGTGCAGTTGTATCAGCCCCAGCATTTT.

The rearrangement joins TRBV10-3 to TRBJ2-2, with TRBD2 matching over 8 bases. The CDR3 is made up of 14 amino acids. Germline CDR1 reads ENHRY; CDR2 reads SYGVKD. J lost 5 bases, V lost 5 bases, and 4 bases had no gene match. CDR3 DNA sequence: TGTGCCATCAGTATAGCGGGATCAACCGGGGAGCTGTTTTTT. This gives the protein CAISIAGSTGELFF.

The chain combines TRBV2 with TRBJ1-2; 7 positions match TRBD1. The CDR3 extends over 13 amino acids. CDR1 is SNHLY, CDR2 FYNNEI, per germline. The ends lost 11 bases at V and 2 bases at J; junction bases unmatched: 8. CDR3 sequence: CALTGEENYGYTF. The CDR3 bases are TGTGCCCTTACAGGGGAAGAAAACTATGGCTACACCTTC.

This clone was counted a single time. The CDR3 bases are TGTGCCAGTACAACACAAGGGGCAACTAATGAAAAACTGTTTTTT. It translates to CASTTQGATNEKLFF. The chain is built from TRBV2 and TRBJ1-4; D possibly corresponds to TRBD1 (5 bases). V shed 9 bases and J shed 0 bases, with 14 bases lying between them. Germline CDR1 reads SNHLY; CDR2 reads FYNNEI. CDR3 length equals 15 residues.

The chain recombines TRBV15 with TRBJ2-3, with 7 bases aligning to TRBD1. This CDR3 has 14 residues. Germline V gives CDR1 LNHNV, CDR2 YYDKDF (reference sequence). V lost 4 bases and J lost 1; bases outside the gene matches: 2. Here the CDR3 DNA reads TGTGCCACCAGCATTGACAGGGGCACAGATACGCAGTATTTT. Translated: CATSIDRGTDTQYF.

This chain joins TRBV5-6 and TRBJ2-7; D possibly corresponds to TRBD1 (6 bases). In germline, CDR1 is SGHDT, CDR2 YYEEEE. Trimming removed 5 bases from V and 0 bases from J, with 12 bases in between. The CDR3 length is 14 residues. The CDR3 region is CASSSGTYSYEQYF. The CDR3 DNA follows: TGTGCCAGCAGTTCCGGGACATACTCCTACGAGCAGTACTTC.

In nucleotides, the CDR3 is TGTGCCAGCAGTGTGGCTCTCTCTGGAAACACCATATATTTT. It yields the protein CASSVALSGNTIYF. This chain joins TRBV6-1 and TRBJ1-3; no clear D gene. Germline-derived CDR1 and CDR2 are MNHNS and SASEGT. The V end was cut by 4 bases, the J end by 0 bases, with 7 bases between. This CDR3 is 14 amino acids long.

The V call is TRBV19, the J call TRBJ2-7, with 7 bases aligning to TRBD2. This CDR3 has 14 amino acids. The V gene's germline CDR1 is LNHDA and CDR2 SQIVND (reference sequence). The junction had 6 bases not matched to a gene; V was cut back by 5 bases and J by 2 bases. This CDR3 is CASSLREGPYEQYF. The CDR3 DNA is TGTGCCAGTAGTTTGAGGGAGGGTCCCTACGAGCAGTACTTC.

In its sample, this clone was seen once. The V call is TRBV30, the J call TRBJ1-1; D is possibly TRBD1 (5 bases). Germline V gene sequence: CDR1 GTSNPN, CDR2 SVGIG (reference sequence). Trimming left V 1 base short and J 4 bases short, with 7 bases between. The CDR3 has 12 residues. This chain's CDR3 is CAWSEGSTEAFF. CDR3 nucleotide sequence: TGTGCCTGGAGTGAGGGGTCCACTGAAGCTTTCTTT.

The rearrangement joins TRBV10-3 to TRBJ2-2; maybe TRBD1 (6 bases). Trimming pared 3 bases from V and 5 bases from J, leaving 16 bases between. This CDR3 has 16 amino acids. The germline V gene encodes CDR1 ENHRY and CDR2 SYGVKD. The CDR3 loop reads CAISETDRTLTGELFF. The CDR3 DNA reads as TGTGCCATCAGTGAAACTGACAGGACCTTAACCGGGGAGCTGTTTTTT.

V gene TRBV11-2 combines with J gene TRBJ2-7, with 7 nucleotides matching TRBD1. The CDR3 sequence is 14 residues long. Germline values: CDR1 SGHAT, CDR2 FQNNGV. The ends lost 0 bases at V and 6 bases at J; junction bases unmatched: 5. The CDR3: CASSLDRGLSEQYF. CDR3 sequence (DNA): TGTGCCAGCAGCTTAGACAGGGGGTTAAGCGAGCAGTACTTC. The full variable domain, completed using reference TRBV11-2 and TRBJ2-7, is EAGVAQSPRYKIIEKRQSVAFWCNPISGHATLYWYQQILGQGPKLLIQFQNNGVVDDSQLPKDRFSAERLKGVDSTLKIQPAKLEDSAVYLCASSLDRGLSEQYFGPGTRLTVT.

V gene TRBV28 combines with J gene TRBJ2-7, with D possibly being TRBD2 (5 bases). CDR1 and CDR2 from the germline V gene are MDHEN and SYDVKM. V lost 1 base and J 3 bases, leaving 7 bases between the germline ends. This CDR3 region has 13 residues. CDR3 sequence (DNA): TGTGCCAGCAGTTTATCCCGGGGCTACGAGCAGTACTTC. It specifies CASSLSRGYEQYF.